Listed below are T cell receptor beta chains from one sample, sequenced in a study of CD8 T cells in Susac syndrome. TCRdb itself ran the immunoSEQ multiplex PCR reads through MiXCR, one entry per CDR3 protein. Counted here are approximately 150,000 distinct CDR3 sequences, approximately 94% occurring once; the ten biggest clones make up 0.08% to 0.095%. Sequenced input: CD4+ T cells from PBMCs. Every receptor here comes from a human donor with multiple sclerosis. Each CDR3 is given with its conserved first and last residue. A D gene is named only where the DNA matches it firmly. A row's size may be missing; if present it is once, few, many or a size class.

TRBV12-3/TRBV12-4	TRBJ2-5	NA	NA	TGTGCCAGCAGTTTTCCAGGGCTCGAGACCCAGTACTTC	CASSFPGLETQYF
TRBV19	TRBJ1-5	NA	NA	TGTGCCAGTAGTCCCGGGGACATGGACGGACAGCCCCAGCATTTT	CASSPGDMDGQPQHF
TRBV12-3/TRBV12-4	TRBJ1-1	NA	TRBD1	TGTGCCAGCAAAATAACCGGGACAGGGGGCACTGAAGCTTTCTTT	CASKITGTGGTEAFF
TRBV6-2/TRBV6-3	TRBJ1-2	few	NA	TGTGCCAGCAGTTCGAACTATGGCTACACCTTC	CASSSNYGYTF
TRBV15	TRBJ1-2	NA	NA	TGTGCCACCAGCAGAGAGCCCGGGGGCCGGGAGGGCTACACCTTC	CATSREPGGREGYTF
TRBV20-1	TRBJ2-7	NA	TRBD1	TGCAGTGCTAGAGGGATTGGACAGGGGGCATACGAGCAGTACTTC	CSARGIGQGAYEQYF
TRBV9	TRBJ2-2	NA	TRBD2	TGTGCCAGCAGCGTAGAAGCGGGGGCTACTACCGGGGAGCTGTTTTTT	CASSVEAGATTGELFF
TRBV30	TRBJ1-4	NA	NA	TGTGCCTGGAGTGTATTTTCAGGGACCTGGACGAATGAAAAACTGTTTTTT	CAWSVFSGTWTNEKLFF
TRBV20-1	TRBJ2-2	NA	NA	TGCAGTGCTAGAGATAGGGGAAACACCGGGGAGCTGTTTTTT	CSARDRGNTGELFF
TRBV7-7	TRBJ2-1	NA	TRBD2	TGTGCCAGCAGCCCCGGGACTAGTCCCTACAATGAGCAGTTCTTC	CASSPGTSPYNEQFF
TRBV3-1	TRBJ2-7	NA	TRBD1	TGTGCCAGCAGGGGCCGGGACAGAGGCTACGAGCAGTACTTC	CASRGRDRGYEQYF
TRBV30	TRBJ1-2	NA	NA	TGTGCCGGCGACAGGCGGACATATGGCTACACCTTC	CAGDRRTYGYTF
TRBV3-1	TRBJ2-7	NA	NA	TGTGCCAGCAGCCTCAGAGGCGCCTACGAGCAGTACTTC	CASSLRGAYEQYF
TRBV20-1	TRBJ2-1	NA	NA	TGCAGTGCTAGCTCCAGGGGGGTGAACAATGAGCAGTTCTTC	CSASSRGVNNEQFF
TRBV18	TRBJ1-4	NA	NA	TGTGCCAGCTCACTCCTGGACCCCGGGATTAATGAAAATCTGTTTTTT	CASSLLDPGINENLFF
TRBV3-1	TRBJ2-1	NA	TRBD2	TGTGCCAGCAGCCAAGGGACTAGCGGGAGTAATGAGCAGTTCTTC	CASSQGTSGSNEQFF